The 10 T cell receptor beta chains given below trace back to one sample, sequenced in a study of T cells in tumors after PD-1 blockade. The method was immunoSEQ multiplex PCR; TCRdb's version includes in-frame clones alone and lacks a portion of them. The sample has approximately 47,000 clones, under 85% seen once. The source material was PBMCs, sampled before anti-PD-1 therapy. Receptors were obtained from a human donor with advanced basal cell or squamous cell carcinoma (not recorded which).

The chain couples TRBV7-9 to TRBJ2-5; 12 bases map to TRBD1. Germline assignment: CDR1 SEHNR and CDR2 FQNEAQ (reference sequence). Trimming took 5 bases from V and 5 from J; bases not matched to a gene: 3. The CDR3 length is 14 residues. The CDR3 spells CASSGGQGAETQYF. CDR3 nucleotides: TGTGCCAGCAGCGGGGGACAGGGGGCCGAGACCCAGTACTTC.

Judged by abundance, this clone is medium-sized. The gene calls are TRBV12-5 and TRBJ2-7; 10 bases match TRBD1. The CDR3 length is 16 residues. Germline assignment: CDR1 LGHNT and CDR2 FRNRAP. The junction had 9 bases not matched to a gene; V was cut back by 1 base and J by 6 bases. The CDR3 DNA is TGTGCTAGTGGTTTGGACCGCGGGACAGGGGATTTCGAGCAGTACTTC. This gives the protein CASGLDRGTGDFEQYF.

This clone was seen more than once but under ten times. The chain links TRBV7-2 to TRBJ2-5; the D is unclear. Germline lookup yields CDR1 SGHTA and CDR2 FQGNSA. CDR3 length: 13 amino acids. V was shortened by 1 base and J by 5 bases, with 8 bases between the two germline ends. CDR3 in amino acids: CASSLESFETQYF. The CDR3 DNA reads as TGTGCCAGCAGCTTAGAGTCGTTTGAGACCCAGTACTTC.

This chain connects TRBV3-1 (or the pseudogene TRBV3-2) to TRBJ2-1, with 9 bases fitting TRBD2. Trimming removed 2 bases from V and 2 bases from J; junction bases left unmatched: 4. Germline V gene sequence: CDR1 LGHDT, CDR2 YNNKEL (reference sequence). This CDR3 has 16 amino acids. CDR3: CASSQNSGSTYNEQFF. CDR3 DNA: TGTGCCAGCAGCCAAAATAGCGGGAGCACCTACAATGAGCAGTTCTTC.

This clone was detected only a few times. This chain connects TRBV7-9 to TRBJ2-7; the match to TRBD1 covers 7 bases. CDR1 is SEHNR, CDR2 FQNEAQ, per germline (reference sequence). The CDR3 length is 15 residues. Trimming cost V 5 bases and J 0 bases; bases outside gene matches: 7. The CDR3 DNA sequence: TGTGCCAGCAGCCCCCTGGGACAGAACTCCTACGAGCAGTACTTC. Its protein product is CASSPLGQNSYEQYF.

The chain carries TRBV19 and TRBJ2-7; 10 bases are a match to TRBD1. The CDR3 is 17 amino acids. Trimming took 3 bases from V and 3 from J; bases not matched to a gene: 11. Germline loops: CDR1 LNHDA, CDR2 SQIVND (reference sequence). The CDR3 region has the DNA TGTGCCAGTAGTATCCTAAAGGGGACAGGGGTCTTCTACGAGCAGTACTTC. The encoded protein is CASSILKGTGVFYEQYF.

The rearrangement links TRBV27 to TRBJ1-6, with D uncertain. The CDR3 loop spans 15 amino acids. Germline V gene lookup returns CDR1 MNHEY and CDR2 SMNVEV (reference sequence). V lost 0 bases and J 5 bases, leaving 8 bases between the germline ends. CDR3 bases: TGTGCCAGCAGTTTATCGAGGCAGAATAATTCACCCCTCCACTTT. This sequence encodes CASSLSRQNNSPLHF.

The chain employs TRBV27 and TRBJ2-2; possible D gene TRBD2, 5 bases. The CDR3 consists of 14 residues. Germline lookup yields CDR1 MNHEY and CDR2 SMNVEV (reference sequence). Trimming removed 6 bases at V and 6 bases at J, with 14 bases between. CDR3 amino acids: CASRDPGGPGELFF. The CDR3 coding sequence is TGTGCCAGCAGGGACCCCGGAGGACCCGGGGAGCTGTTTTTT.

This chain connects TRBV2 to TRBJ1-5, with TRBD1 as a possible D gene (6 bases). Germline CDR1 and CDR2: SNHLY and FYNNEI. The CDR3 extends over 14 amino acids. The V end was cut by 6 bases, the J end by 6 bases, with 15 bases between. The CDR3 here is CASSKGQYSQPQHF. The CDR3 DNA sequence: TGTGCCAGCAGCAAAGGACAGTACAGTCAGCCCCAGCATTTT.

The chain carries TRBV7-6 and TRBJ2-3, with 11 positions matching TRBD2. CDR1 and CDR2 (germline): SGHVS, FNYEAQ. V trimming: 7 bases; J trimming: 7 bases; junction bases outside the gene matches: 16. The CDR3 runs to 17 residues. The CDR3: CASTLSGSGGARNTQYF. CDR3 bases: TGTGCCAGCACCCTCAGCGGTAGCGGGGGGGCTAGGAATACGCAGTATTTT.